These 26 T cell receptor beta chains came from one sample sequenced in a study of blood T cell repertoires in COVID-19. The repertoire was sequenced with immunoSEQ multiplex PCR; TCRdb's copy has only in-frame clones and lacks some. The sample consists of under 250,000 clones, about 80% of them appearing once. Sequenced material: peripheral blood. These TCRs come from a man aged 45-65 years with active or convalescent COVID-19.

V and J are TRBV27 and TRBJ2-1, with 9 bases matching TRBD2. V was pared by 5 bases and J by 2 bases, with 1 base of the junction left unmatched. The CDR3 is made up of 14 amino acids. Germline loops: CDR1 MNHEY, CDR2 SMNVEV (reference sequence). The CDR3 DNA follows: TGTGCCAGCAGTGCTAGCGGGGCCTACAATGAGCAGTTCTTC. This encodes CASSASGAYNEQFF.

V is TRBV2 and J is TRBJ2-1, with a tentative D call TRBD1 (6 bases). The germline V gene has CDR1 SNHLY and CDR2 FYNNEI. V lost 6 bases to trimming and J lost 9 bases, with 15 bases between them. The CDR3 loop spans 13 amino acids. DNA for the CDR3: TGTGCCAGCAGCCCCCAGGGGCATACTGAGCAGTTCTTC. It translates to CASSPQGHTEQFF.

This clone appeared a few times. The chain's CDR3 is CATRSPSSGNTIYF. CDR3 coding DNA: TGTGCCACACGGTCCCCCTCGTCTGGAAACACCATATATTTT. This chain links TRBV5-4 with TRBJ1-3; D remains unclear. V lost 9 bases and J lost 1, with 14 bases in between. This CDR3 region has 14 residues. Germline CDR1 and CDR2: SGHNT and YYREEE (reference sequence). Combining the CDR3 with reference TRBV5-4 and TRBJ1-3 gives the whole variable domain ETGVTQSPTHLIKTRGQQVTLRCSSQSGHNTVSWYQQALGQGPQFIFQYYREEENGRGNFPPRFSGLQFPNYSSELNVNALELDDSALYLCATRSPSSGNTIYFGEGSWLTVV.

The chain combines TRBV30 with TRBJ1-4; a possible D gene is TRBD1 (5 bases). Germline CDR1 reads GTSNPN; CDR2 reads SVGIG (reference sequence). Deletions cut 7 bases from V and 0 bases from J, with 15 bases between. CDR3 length equals 15 residues. The CDR3 DNA follows: TGTGCCTCGACAGTCACCCTAACAACTAATGAAAAACTGTTTTTT. Protein: CASTVTLTTNEKLFF. Variable domain in full (rest from reference TRBV30 and TRBJ1-4): SQTIHQWPATLVQPVGSPLSLECTVEGTSNPNLYWYRQAAGRGLQLLFYSVGIGQISSEVPQNLSASRPQDRQFILSSKKLLLSDSGFYLCASTVTLTTNEKLFFGSGTQLSVL.

The genes are TRBV6-4 and TRBJ2-1; tentatively, D is TRBD1 (6 bases). Germline V gives CDR1 MRHNA, CDR2 SNTAGT. CDR3 length: 15 amino acids. With 3 bases removed from V and 1 base from J, the gap between germline ends came to 10 bases. DNA of the CDR3: TGTGCCAGCAGTGAAGGGACATATTCCTACAATGAGCAGTTCTTC. This codes for CASSEGTYSYNEQFF.

This clone is a singleton in its sample. This chain's CDR3 is CASGFSGVQETQYF. The DNA of the CDR3 is TGTGCCAGCGGCTTTAGCGGGGTACAAGAGACCCAGTACTTC. The chain combines TRBV2 with TRBJ2-5; 8 bases line up with TRBD2. The germline V gene encodes CDR1 SNHLY and CDR2 FYNNEI. CDR3 size: 14 residues. The V gene end was trimmed by 8 bases and the J gene end by 2 bases; junction bases not matched to a gene: 7.

The rearrangement uses TRBV7-9 and TRBJ2-3; TRBD2 matches at 12 bases. V trimming: 3 bases; J trimming: 1 base; junction bases outside the gene matches: 8. CDR3 size: 18 residues. Germline V CDR1 and CDR2: SEHNR, FQNEAQ (reference sequence). For the CDR3, the DNA is TGTGCCAGCAGCTTTACTAGCGGGGGGCCGGTTGGCACAGATACGCAGTATTTT. Its protein product is CASSFTSGGPVGTDTQYF.

This clone was recorded once. This sequence joins TRBV19 and TRBJ1-2, with D perhaps TRBD1 (5 bases). The CDR3 covers 13 residues. The V gene's germline CDR1 is LNHDA and CDR2 SQIVND (reference sequence). Trimming shortened V by 10 bases and J by 5 bases, and 17 bases separated the two germline ends. CDR3 bases: TGTGCCACCGGCGGGACCACCATTTATGGCTACACCTTC. Encoded protein: CATGGTTIYGYTF.

This clone has only a few counts. This chain uses TRBV7-9 with TRBJ1-2; D is undetermined. Per germline, CDR1 SEHNR and CDR2 FQNEAQ (reference sequence). V lost 1 base to trimming and J lost 12 bases, with 12 bases between them. The CDR3 totals 12 residues. For the CDR3, the DNA is TGTGCCAGCAGCTTAGACCCACGCGGCCACACCTTC. Protein sequence: CASSLDPRGHTF.

The rearrangement uses TRBV11-3 and TRBJ2-2; D remains ambiguous. CDR1 and CDR2 (germline): SGHNT, YENEEA. With 3 bases removed from V and 3 bases from J, the gap between germline ends came to 14 bases. The CDR3 sequence is 16 residues long. CDR3: CASSFSAERYTGELFF. In nucleotides, the CDR3 is TGTGCCAGCAGCTTCTCTGCCGAGAGGTACACCGGGGAGCTGTTTTTT.

The chain couples TRBV5-4 to TRBJ1-5, with TRBD1 as a possible D gene (6 bases). Trimming left V 4 bases short and J 3 bases short, with 11 bases between. The CDR3 has 14 residues. CDR1 and CDR2 (germline): SGHNT, YYREEE (reference sequence). In DNA form, the CDR3 reads TGTGCCAGCAGCCTTCAGGGGTACAATCAGCCCCAGCATTTT. This encodes CASSLQGYNQPQHF.

The chain carries TRBV23-1 and TRBJ2-2, with D possibly TRBD2 on 5 matching bases. TRBV23-1 is an open reading frame, and its role is uncertain. Trimming removed 6 bases from V and 5 bases from J, with 7 bases in between. The CDR3 contains 12 residues. CDR3 coding DNA: TGCGCCAGCAGCGGGGAGACCGGGGAGCTGTTTTTT. As protein: CASSGETGELFF.

This rearrangement joins TRBV5-4 to TRBJ1-6, with D tentatively TRBD1 (6 bases). V shed 2 bases and J shed 6 bases, with 9 bases lying between them. This CDR3 is built from 14 residues. CDR1 is SGHNT, CDR2 YYREEE, per germline (reference sequence). DNA for the CDR3: TGTGCCAGCAGCTTACAGGGATCTAATTCACCCCTCCACTTT. Protein product: CASSLQGSNSPLHF.

The CDR3 DNA sequence: TGTGCCAGCAGTTACCAACGGGGGGGCCTTACTAAGCAGTTCTTC. Amino acids: CASSYQRGGLTKQFF. This chain connects TRBV6-2 or TRBV6-3 to TRBJ2-1; 8 nucleotides agree with TRBD2. The CDR3 length is 15 residues. V was pared by 2 bases and J by 11 bases, with 11 bases of the junction left unmatched. Germline CDR1 reads MNHEY; CDR2 reads SVGEGT.

This clone was detected only a few times. The V and J genes are TRBV2 and TRBJ2-5; 9 bases match TRBD2. The V gene's germline CDR1 is SNHLY and CDR2 FYNNEI. The CDR3 runs 16 residues. The V and J ends lost 7 bases and 4 bases, in that order; junction bases with no gene match: 13. The CDR3 region is CASKVSGGRGGETQYF. The CDR3 nucleotides read TGTGCCAGCAAGGTTAGCGGGGGTAGAGGCGGAGAGACCCAGTACTTC.

This clone was observed a single time. V usage is TRBV28 and J usage is TRBJ2-1; 14 bases map to TRBD2. The CDR3 has 18 residues. The V and J ends lost 6 bases and 4 bases, in that order; junction bases with no gene match: 11. Germline V lookup: CDR1 MDHEN, CDR2 SYDVKM. The CDR3 coding sequence is TGTGCCAGCAGACCCACAGGGAGGACTAGCGGGGGGTACAATGAGCAGTTCTTC. Protein sequence: CASRPTGRTSGGYNEQFF.

V gene TRBV11-1 combines with J gene TRBJ1-5; D might be TRBD1 (6 bases). Per the germline V gene, CDR1 is SGHAT and CDR2 is FQDESV (reference sequence). Trimming took off 5 bases at V and 4 bases at J, with 18 bases between the two ends. There are 16 residues in the CDR3. The CDR3 here is CASSHDTHRANQPQHF. DNA of the CDR3: TGTGCCAGCAGCCACGACACCCACAGGGCTAATCAGCCCCAGCATTTT.

Note on this clone: Other DNA sequences in the same sample also yield this CDR3. This chain connects TRBV19 to TRBJ2-3; D gene unclear. The V end was cut by 3 bases, the J end by 0 bases, with 13 bases between. CDR1 LNHDA and CDR2 SQIVND come from the germline V gene (reference sequence). CDR3 length: 16 residues. The chain's CDR3 is CASSIRSGTSTDTQYF. The CDR3 DNA reads TGTGCCAGTAGTATTAGGTCAGGCACTAGCACAGATACGCAGTATTTT.

The V and J genes are TRBV10-3 and TRBJ2-1, with 7 bases that match TRBD1. Germline assignment: CDR1 ENHRY and CDR2 SYGVKD. With V trimmed by 8 bases and J by 1 base, 5 bases remained unmatched. The CDR3 loop spans 14 amino acids. The CDR3 DNA is TGTGCCATCCAAGGGGGCGCGTCCTACAATGAGCAGTTCTTC. It is translated as CAIQGGASYNEQFF.

J is TRBJ1-2 and V is TRBV12-3 or TRBV12-4; the D is unclear. The V end lost 7 bases, the J end lost 6 bases, and 12 bases lay between the germline ends. The CDR3 length is 12 residues. The CDR3 loop reads CASKRHVDGYTF. CDR3 DNA: TGTGCCAGCAAAAGACATGTTGATGGCTACACCTTC.

The V and J genes are TRBV12-3 or TRBV12-4 and TRBJ1-1, with D uncertain. Trimming pared 1 base from V and 1 base from J, leaving 4 bases between. The CDR3 runs 13 residues. The CDR3 DNA follows: TGTGCCAGCAGTTTAGAGAGGAACACTGAAGCTTTCTTT. Translation: CASSLERNTEAFF.

This clone showed up just a few times. The chain is built from TRBV20-1 and TRBJ1-1; D perhaps matches TRBD1 (6 bases). Looked up from germline, CDR1 is DFQATT and CDR2 is SNEGSKA (reference sequence). V shed 6 bases and J shed 8 bases, with 7 bases lying between them. The CDR3 loop spans 9 amino acids. In nucleotides, the CDR3 is TGCAGTGCCGGACAGGAAGCTTTCTTT. It translates to CSAGQEAFF.

This sequence joins TRBV4-2 and TRBJ1-3; weak D call: TRBD1 (6 bases). The CDR3 contains 18 residues. Between the trimmed V and J ends, which lost 2 bases and 2 bases, there was a span of 19 bases. CDR1 is LGHNA, CDR2 YNFKEQ, per germline. As DNA, the CDR3 is TGTGCCAGCAGCCAACAAGGCCCAGGGGCGACTACTGGAAACACCATATATTTT. Residues: CASSQQGPGATTGNTIYF.

The rearrangement joins TRBV7-8 to TRBJ1-4, with unresolved D. The CDR3 has 15 residues. Trimming shortened V by 0 bases and J by 3 bases, and 8 bases separated the two germline ends. The V gene's germline CDR1 is SGHVS and CDR2 FQNEAQ. The CDR3 sequence: CASSLASGANEKLFF. As DNA, the CDR3 is TGTGCCAGCAGCTTAGCCTCGGGAGCTAATGAAAAACTGTTTTTT. The variable domain in full, with the rest retrieved from reference TRBV7-8 and TRBJ1-4, is GAGVSQSPRYKVAKRGQDVALRCDPISGHVSLFWYQQALGQGPEFLTYFQNEAQLDKSGLPSDRFFAERPEGSVSTLKIQRTQQEDSAVYLCASSLASGANEKLFFGSGTQLSVL.

This chain joins TRBV5-6 and TRBJ2-7, with D possibly TRBD2 on 5 matching bases. CDR3 size: 14 residues. CDR1 SGHDT and CDR2 YYEEEE come from the germline V gene. Trimming removed 2 bases at V and 4 bases at J, with 13 bases between. CDR3 DNA: TGTGCCAGCAGCTTATCTGGGAGCGGTTACGAGCAGTACTTC. The encoded protein is CASSLSGSGYEQYF.

The V and J genes are TRBV7-3 and TRBJ1-2, with unresolved D. The CDR3 has 12 amino acids. CDR1 SGHTA and CDR2 FQGTGA come from the germline V gene. V gave up 3 bases and J gave up 7 bases, with 9 bases separating them. The DNA for the CDR3 is TGTGCCAGCAGCTTTCCAGGTGGTGGCTACACCTTC. Its protein is CASSFPGGGYTF.